This TCR beta chain emerged from a study of blood T cell repertoires in COVID-19. This CDR3 contains 13 residues. Between the trimmed V and J ends, which lost 4 bases and 9 bases, there was a span of 16 bases. Germline V CDR1 and CDR2: SGDLS, YYNGEE. As originally analysed: Counts of nucleated cells, estimated from reference gene primer amplification, were obtained. Produced via immunoSEQ multiplex PCR; TCRdb's table is partial and in-frame only. Clone size and V and J calls were adopted from that table, with D and trimming inferred from the DNA. The sample contains hundreds of thousands of clones, about 85% of which appear only once.

The sample comprised peripheral blood. This sequence originates from a man between 18 and 29 years old with active or convalescent COVID-19. This chain joins TRBV9 and TRBJ1-2, with D perhaps matching TRBD1 (6 bases). The CDR3 loop reads CASSSQPQGRYTF. CDR3 bases: TGTGCCAGCAGCTCCCAGCCTCAGGGGCGCTACACCTTC.